The rows below give T cell receptor beta chains drawn from one sample of a study of shared clonotypes between healthy human individuals. This table comes from immunoSEQ multiplex PCR, and its TCRdb copy is limited to in-frame clones, with some not included. The profile shows 500,000 to 700,000 clones, around 96% of them singletons. Sample: naive CD8+ T cells sorted from blood. These receptors came from a woman under 40 in good health. The CDR3 runs from the conserved cysteine through the conserved F or W. The D gene is left open where the match is weak. Clone size is given for some rows only: seen once, a few or many times, or a class if the clone is expanded.

V	length	D	size	J	DNA	CDR3
TRBV5-1	14	TRBD1	.	TRBJ1-5	TGCGCCAGCAGTACTGCAGGGGGCGCGGAGCCCCAGCATTTT	CASSTAGGAEPQHF
TRBV19	14	TRBD2	.	TRBJ2-7	TGTGCCCGGCGGGAGGTGAACCTGAAGTACGAGCAGTACTTC	CARREVNLKYEQYF
TRBV4-2	15	TRBD2	.	TRBJ2-7	TGTGCCAGCAGCGGGCGACTAGCGGACATCTACGAGCAGTACTTC	CASSGRLADIYEQYF
TRBV5-6	15	TRBD1	.	TRBJ2-7	TGTGCCAGCAGCTTAACAGGGGGAAGCGGCAACGAGCAGTACTTC	CASSLTGGSGNEQYF
TRBV29-1	14	TRBD2	.	TRBJ2-1	TGCAGCGTACCCCGTAGCGGGATACTTGATGAGCAGTTCTTC	CSVPRSGILDEQFF
TRBV5-1	14	TRBD1	.	TRBJ2-5	TGCGCCAGCAGCTTGGATACAGGGGACCAGACCCAGTACTTC	CASSLDTGDQTQYF
TRBV18	10	.	.	TRBJ2-7	TGTGCCAGCACCCCCTACGAGCAGTACTTC	CASTPYEQYF
TRBV13	15	TRBD1	.	TRBJ1-2	TGTGCCAGCAGCTGGGGGACAGGGGGCAGCTATGGCTACACCTTC	CASSWGTGGSYGYTF
TRBV13	14	.	.	TRBJ1-2	TGTGCCAGCAGCTTGGGGAACACCAACTATGGCTACACCTTC	CASSLGNTNYGYTF
TRBV4-2	17	.	.	TRBJ1-2	TGTGCCAGCAGCCAAGAGACGGGTTTGTGGACTAACTATGGCTACACCTTC	CASSQETGLWTNYGYTF
TRBV6-5	13	.	few	TRBJ1-1	TGTGCCAGCAGTTACGAGGAGAACACTGAAGCTTTCTTT	CASSYEENTEAFF
TRBV5-6	13	.	.	TRBJ1-1	TGTGCCAGCAGCTTTGGTTTGAACACTGAAGCTTTCTTT	CASSFGLNTEAFF
TRBV19	15	.	.	TRBJ2-7	TGTGCCAGTAGCCATAAGGACAGAAGCTCCTACGAGCAGTACTTC	CASSHKDRSSYEQYF
TRBV5-4	14	.	.	TRBJ1-2	TGTGCCAGCAGCTTGGTACAGGAAAGATATGGCTACACCTTC	CASSLVQERYGYTF
TRBV5-8	13	.	.	TRBJ1-1	TGTGCCAGCAGCTTCCCGGGTGTGACTGAAGCTTTCTTT	CASSFPGVTEAFF
TRBV28	14	.	.	TRBJ2-3	TGTGCCAGCAGTTTTGGGCGGAGCACAGATACGCAGTATTTT	CASSFGRSTDTQYF
TRBV28	13	.	.	TRBJ2-7	TGTGCCAGCAGTTTGTACAGGGTCTACGAGCAGTACTTC	CASSLYRVYEQYF
TRBV7-9	12	.	.	TRBJ2-1	TGTGCCAGCAGCCTGGCCAGTGATGAGCAGTTCTTC	CASSLASDEQFF
TRBV9	16	.	.	TRBJ1-1	TGTGCCAGCAGCGTAGGGTGGACGGGGTCAGCCACTGAAGCTTTCTTT	CASSVGWTGSATEAFF
TRBV7-8	12	.	.	TRBJ1-1	TGTGCCAGCAGCCGATCAGGGATCGAAGCTTTCTTT	CASSRSGIEAFF
TRBV27	16	.	.	TRBJ2-5	TGTGCCAGCAGTACGGGTCCGGGATCCACCCCAGAGACCCAGTACTTC	CASSTGPGSTPETQYF
TRBV4-1	15	.	.	TRBJ1-5	TGCGCCAGCAGCCAAGTTTTGAGCACCAATCAGCCCCAGCATTTT	CASSQVLSTNQPQHF
TRBV11-2	15	.	.	TRBJ2-7	TGTGCCAGCAGCCCAATGTTACTAAACCCCTACGAGCAGTACTTC	CASSPMLLNPYEQYF
TRBV5-6	15	.	.	TRBJ1-2	TGTGCCAGCAGCTTGGTGGGGCAGAATTACTATGGCTACACCTTC	CASSLVGQNYYGYTF
TRBV10-2	12	.	.	TRBJ2-7	TGCGCCAGCAGTGAGTTGTTATACGAGCAGTACTTC	CASSELLYEQYF
TRBV27	15	.	.	TRBJ2-7	TGTGCCAGCAGTTTCTCTACAGCCGAAACCTACGAGCAGTACTTC	CASSFSTAETYEQYF
TRBV2	13	TRBD1	.	TRBJ2-7	TGTGCCAGCAGAAACAGGGGGTTCTACGAGCAGTACTTC	CASRNRGFYEQYF
TRBV4-1	13	.	.	TRBJ2-7	TGCGCCAGCAGCCAAGGCGGAATGGGCGAGCAGTACTTC	CASSQGGMGEQYF
TRBV28	12	.	.	TRBJ1-1	TGTGCCAGCAGTCCTGGGCCAGTGGAGGCTTTCTTT	CASSPGPVEAFF
TRBV29-1	15	.	.	TRBJ1-5	TGCAGCGTTGAAGATCCGGCCGCTCCTAATCAGCCCCAGCATTTT	CSVEDPAAPNQPQHF
TRBV28	18	TRBD1	.	TRBJ1-1	TGTGCCAGCAGTCATAGAATGGACAGGGCCATTATTAACACTGAAGCTTTCTTT	CASSHRMDRAIINTEAFF
TRBV2	13	TRBD1	.	TRBJ2-7	TGTGCCAGCAGTGGACAGGGGTACTACGAGCAGTACTTC	CASSGQGYYEQYF
TRBV6-1	12	.	.	TRBJ1-1	TGTGCCAGCAGGCAGGGTGGTACTGAAGCTTTCTTT	CASRQGGTEAFF
TRBV19	12	.	.	TRBJ2-3	TGTGCCAGTAGTATAGTTGGCGATACGCAGTATTTT	CASSIVGDTQYF
TRBV4-1	14	TRBD1	.	TRBJ2-5	TGCGCCAGCAGCCAGGACAGGGGACAAGAGACCCAGTACTTC	CASSQDRGQETQYF
TRBV28	15	.	.	TRBJ1-5	TGTGCCAGCAGTTTATCCAGGCCGATCAATCAGCCCCAGCATTTT	CASSLSRPINQPQHF
TRBV6-5	14	TRBD2	once	TRBJ2-7	TGTGCCAGCAGTTCTCCGGGGGGGAGGGACGAGCAGTACTTC	CASSSPGGRDEQYF
TRBV11-2	12	TRBD1	few	TRBJ1-1	TGTGCCAGCAGCGGTGACAGGGTGGAAGCTTTCTTT	CASSGDRVEAFF
TRBV28	14	.	.	TRBJ2-7	TGTGCCAGCAGTTTCGCAGGGACCGTGTACGAGCAGTACTTC	CASSFAGTVYEQYF
TRBV7-2	15	.	once	TRBJ2-7	TGTGCCAGCACCGTACCTCGGGCGCCCCTCTACGAGCAGTACTTC	CASTVPRAPLYEQYF
TRBV5-4	16	TRBD2	.	TRBJ2-5	TGTGCCAGCAGCTTGGCCTCGGGAGGTACCCTGGAGACCCAGTACTTC	CASSLASGGTLETQYF